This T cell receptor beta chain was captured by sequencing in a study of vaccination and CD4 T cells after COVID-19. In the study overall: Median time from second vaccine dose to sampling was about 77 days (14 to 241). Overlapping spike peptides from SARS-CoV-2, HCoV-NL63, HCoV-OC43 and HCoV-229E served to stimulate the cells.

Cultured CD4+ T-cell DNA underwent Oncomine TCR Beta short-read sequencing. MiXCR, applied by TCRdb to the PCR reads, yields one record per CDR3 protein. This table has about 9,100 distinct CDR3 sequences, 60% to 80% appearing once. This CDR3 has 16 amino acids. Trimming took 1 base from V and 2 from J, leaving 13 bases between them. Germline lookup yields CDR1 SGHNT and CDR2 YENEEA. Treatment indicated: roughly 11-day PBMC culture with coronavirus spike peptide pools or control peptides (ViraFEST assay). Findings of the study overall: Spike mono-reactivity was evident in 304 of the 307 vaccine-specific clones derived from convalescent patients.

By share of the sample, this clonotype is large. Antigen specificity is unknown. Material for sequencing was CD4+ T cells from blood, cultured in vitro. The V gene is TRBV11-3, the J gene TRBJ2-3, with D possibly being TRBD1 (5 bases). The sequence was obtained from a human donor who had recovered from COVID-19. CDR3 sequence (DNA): TGTGCCAGCAGCTTAGGAGTTTCGACAGTCACAGATACGCAGTATTTT. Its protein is CASSLGVSTVTDTQYF.